The rows below give T cell receptor beta chains drawn from one sample of a study of T cell repertoires in cytomegalovirus infection. No antigens are known for them. MiXCR, applied by TCRdb to the reads, yields one record per CDR3 protein. The data hold 300,000 to 400,000 distinct CDR3 sequences, with about 29% observed a single time. The sample in question was cultured PBMCs, obtained from culture after CMV antigen stimulation. The receptor set was obtained from a human donor in good health (CMV status not recorded). Some clones in this sample may be carry-over from other donors' samples. Each CDR3 is given with its conserved first and last residue. Fields, in order: D gene, CDR3 length, J gene, clone size, V gene, CDR3 DNA, CDR3 protein. The D gene is left open where the match is weak. Not every row has a clone size; where given, it reads once, few, many or a size class.

d_gene: -; len: 15; j_gene: TRBJ2-2; abundance: -; v_gene: TRBV2; CDR3nt: TGTGCCAGCCTGAGGATACAGGGAGGATCCGGGGAGCTGTTTTTT; CDR3aa: CASLRIQGGSGELFF
d_gene: -; len: 16; j_gene: TRBJ2-6; abundance: many; v_gene: TRBV10-3; CDR3nt: TGTGCCATCAGTGAGACCAGGGTGTCTGGGGCCAACGTCCTGACTTTC; CDR3aa: CAISETRVSGANVLTF
d_gene: TRBD1; len: 14; j_gene: TRBJ1-1; abundance: -; v_gene: TRBV10-3; CDR3nt: TGTGCCATCAGCACAGGGGAAGGAAACACTGAAGCTTTCTTT; CDR3aa: CAISTGEGNTEAFF
d_gene: -; len: 14; j_gene: TRBJ1-1; abundance: -; v_gene: TRBV20-1; CDR3nt: TGCAGTGCTAGAGGAGGGGGACACCCTGAGGGAGCTTTCTTT; CDR3aa: CSARGGGHPEGAFF
d_gene: TRBD1; len: 18; j_gene: TRBJ1-5; abundance: few; v_gene: TRBV6-6; CDR3nt: TGTGCCAGCAATAGCCCGGGACAGGGGGCGGTGGGCAATCAGCCCCAGCATTTT; CDR3aa: CASNSPGQGAVGNQPQHF
d_gene: -; len: 13; j_gene: TRBJ1-1; abundance: once; v_gene: TRBV5-1; CDR3nt: TGCGCCAGCAGACCCGCCAGGAACACTGAAGCTTTCTTT; CDR3aa: CASRPARNTEAFF
d_gene: TRBD2; len: 17; j_gene: TRBJ2-1; abundance: few; v_gene: TRBV15; CDR3nt: TGTGCCACCAGCAAGACGGGGCTAGCGGCCTCCTACAATGAGCAGTTCTTC; CDR3aa: CATSKTGLAASYNEQFF
d_gene: -; len: 12; j_gene: TRBJ1-2; abundance: -; v_gene: TRBV12-3/TRBV12-4; CDR3nt: TGTGCCAGCAGTGCGGACCCTCATGGCTACACCTTC; CDR3aa: CASSADPHGYTF
d_gene: -; len: 21; j_gene: TRBJ2-1; abundance: -; v_gene: TRBV6-4; CDR3nt: TGTGCCAGCAGTGACTCGATTCTGGCCGGGGCCGCCCTTAGCTCCTACAATGAGCAGTTCTTC; CDR3aa: CASSDSILAGAALSSYNEQFF
d_gene: TRBD1; len: 15; j_gene: TRBJ2-3; abundance: -; v_gene: TRBV7-3; CDR3nt: TGTGCCAGCAGCTTGGGGACAGACAGCACAGATACGCAGTATTTT; CDR3aa: CASSLGTDSTDTQYF
d_gene: TRBD1; len: 12; j_gene: TRBJ1-1; abundance: -; v_gene: TRBV12-3/TRBV12-4; CDR3nt: TGTGCCAGCAGCCCGGACAGGGTGCTGGCTTTCTTT; CDR3aa: CASSPDRVLAFF
d_gene: -; len: 13; j_gene: TRBJ1-1; abundance: -; v_gene: TRBV30; CDR3nt: TGTGCCTGGAACGGACGAGCCGGGGGTGAAGCTTTCTTT; CDR3aa: CAWNGRAGGEAFF
d_gene: -; len: 16; j_gene: TRBJ1-2; abundance: -; v_gene: TRBV3-1; CDR3nt: TGTGCCAGCAGCCAAGATCGTCGACTATTAGTATATGGCTACACCTTC; CDR3aa: CASSQDRRLLVYGYTF
d_gene: TRBD1; len: 15; j_gene: TRBJ2-1; abundance: -; v_gene: TRBV5-1; CDR3nt: TGCGCCAGCAGCGTCCGGGACAGGGGGGCCGATGAGCAGTTCTTC; CDR3aa: CASSVRDRGADEQFF
d_gene: TRBD1; len: 18; j_gene: TRBJ2-6; abundance: -; v_gene: TRBV11-2; CDR3nt: TGTGCCAGCAGAGGCTCGACAGGGCCAAGCTCTGGGGCCAACGTCCTGACTTTC; CDR3aa: CASRGSTGPSSGANVLTF
d_gene: TRBD1; len: 17; j_gene: TRBJ2-2; abundance: few; v_gene: TRBV28; CDR3nt: TGTGCCAGCAGAGGTTCCACCGGGACAGCGAACACCGGGGAGCTGTTTTTT; CDR3aa: CASRGSTGTANTGELFF